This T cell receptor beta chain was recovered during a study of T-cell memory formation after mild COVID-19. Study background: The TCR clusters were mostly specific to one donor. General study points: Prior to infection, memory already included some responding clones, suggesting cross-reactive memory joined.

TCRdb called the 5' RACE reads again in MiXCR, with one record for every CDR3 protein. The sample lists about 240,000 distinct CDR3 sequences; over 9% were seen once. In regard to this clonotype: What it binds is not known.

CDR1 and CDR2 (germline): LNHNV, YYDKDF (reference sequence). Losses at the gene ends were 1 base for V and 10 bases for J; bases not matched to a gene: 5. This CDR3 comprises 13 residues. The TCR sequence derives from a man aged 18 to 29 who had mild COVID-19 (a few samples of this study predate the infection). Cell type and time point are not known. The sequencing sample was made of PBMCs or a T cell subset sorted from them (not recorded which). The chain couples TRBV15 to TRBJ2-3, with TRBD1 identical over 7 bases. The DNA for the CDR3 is TGTGCCACCAGCAGAGGTCAGGGGGATCCGCAGTATTTT. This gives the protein CATSRGQGDPQYF.